Listed below are T cell receptor beta chains from one sample, sequenced in a study of neurological immune-mediated disorders. TCRdb reprocessed the 5' RACE reads with MiXCR, giving one entry per CDR3 protein. Altogether about 55,000 distinct CDR3 sequences are present, over 3.5% being singletons, with the ten largest covering 1.9%. Sequenced sample: CD4+ T cells from blood. The receptor set was obtained from a woman aged 40 to 50 with multiple sclerosis. Both conserved end residues are part of each CDR3. The order of the fields is D gene, CDR3 length, V gene, clone size, J gene, CDR3 protein, CDR3 DNA. A D gene is named only where the DNA matches it firmly. The size entry gives once, few, many, or a class for an expanded clone.

.	14	TRBV28	many	TRBJ1-2	CASKVTGPAYGYTF	TGTGCCAGCAAGGTTACAGGTCCGGCCTATGGCTACACCTTC
TRBD1	20	TRBV28	many	TRBJ2-7	CASSDVGWGQLIFDSYEQYF	TGTGCCAGCAGTGACGTCGGGTGGGGACAGCTTATTTTCGACTCCTACGAGCAGTACTTC
.	11	TRBV7-9	many	TRBJ1-1	CASSFGTEAFF	TGTGCCAGCAGCTTCGGTACTGAAGCTTTCTTT
.	16	TRBV5-1	many	TRBJ1-5	CASSLTARVGNQPQHF	TGCGCCAGCAGCTTGACCGCCCGGGTCGGCAATCAGCCCCAGCATTTT
.	17	TRBV11-2	few	TRBJ1-1	CASSLELIGTRGTEAFF	TGTGCCAGCAGCTTAGAGCTTATAGGGACGAGGGGCACTGAAGCTTTCTTT
TRBD1	14	TRBV5-1	many	TRBJ2-2	CASSSGQYTGELFF	TGCGCCAGCAGCTCGGGACAGTACACCGGGGAGCTGTTTTTT
.	15	TRBV5-5	many	TRBJ2-2	CASSLWGAQGGELFF	TGTGCCAGCAGCCTGTGGGGGGCCCAAGGCGGGGAGCTGTTTTTT
.	15	TRBV20-1	many	TRBJ2-3	CSASLYGASPDTQYF	TGCAGTGCTAGTTTGTACGGGGCGTCCCCAGATACGCAGTATTTT
TRBD1	15	TRBV2	many	TRBJ1-2	CASSEDGTDNYGYTF	TGTGCCAGCAGTGAAGACGGGACAGATAACTATGGCTACACCTTC
.	15	TRBV11-2	many	TRBJ2-1	CASSSQGSSYNEQFF	TGTGCCAGCAGCTCACAGGGTAGCTCCTACAATGAGCAGTTCTTC
.	16	TRBV5-1	many	TRBJ2-7	CASSLAGGASIYEQYF	TGCGCCAGCAGCTTGGCTGGAGGGGCATCCATCTACGAGCAGTACTTC
TRBD2	13	TRBV5-1	many	TRBJ2-3	CASSLAERGTQYF	TGCGCCAGCAGCTTGGCCGAGCGGGGGACGCAGTATTTT
.	13	TRBV6-6	many	TRBJ2-2	CASTNRRTGELFF	TGTGCCAGCACCAACAGGCGCACCGGGGAGCTGTTTTTT
.	12	TRBV20-1	many	TRBJ2-1	CSARDGVREQFF	TGCAGTGCTAGAGATGGCGTGCGGGAGCAGTTCTTC
.	14	TRBV11-3	many	TRBJ2-7	CASSLDQTLYEQYF	TGTGCCAGCAGCTTAGATCAGACCCTCTACGAGCAGTACTTC
TRBD1	15	TRBV5-1	many	TRBJ2-1	CASSLDDRGYNEQFF	TGCGCCAGCAGCTTGGACGACAGGGGTTACAATGAGCAGTTCTTC
.	13	TRBV5-5	many	TRBJ2-5	CASSLEEARTQYF	TGTGCCAGCAGCTTGGAAGAAGCCAGGACCCAGTACTTC
.	12	TRBV20-1	few	TRBJ1-5	CSAISGDQPQHF	TGCAGTGCTATTTCAGGGGATCAGCCCCAGCATTTT
.	12	TRBV18	many	TRBJ1-1	CASNSVDTEAFF	TGTGCCAGCAACTCCGTGGACACTGAAGCTTTCTTT
.	14	TRBV3-1	many	TRBJ1-1	CASTSAILNTEAFF	TGTGCCAGCACATCTGCTATTTTGAACACTGAAGCTTTCTTT
.	14	TRBV9	many	TRBJ1-1	CASSSGHTNTEAFF	TGTGCCAGCAGTTCGGGACACACGAACACTGAAGCTTTCTTT
.	13	TRBV5-1	many	TRBJ2-3	CASSDGATDTQYF	TGCGCCAGCAGCGACGGGGCGACAGATACGCAGTATTTT
TRBD2	14	TRBV5-1	many	TRBJ2-3	CASRTGGSTDTQYF	TGCGCCAGCAGAACGGGGGGGAGCACAGATACGCAGTATTTT
.	15	TRBV7-9	many	TRBJ1-2	CASSLGSYGGYGYTF	TGTGCCAGCAGCTTAGGATCGTATGGGGGTTATGGCTACACCTTC
.	15	TRBV11-2	many	TRBJ2-2	CASSLDLRQTGELFF	TGTGCCAGCAGCTTAGATCTCCGGCAGACCGGGGAGCTGTTTTTT
.	11	TRBV20-1	many	TRBJ2-5	CSASNGETQYF	TGCAGTGCTAGTAACGGGGAGACCCAGTACTTC
.	14	TRBV5-5	many	TRBJ2-2	CASRSGQGTGELFF	TGTGCCAGCAGGAGTGGACAAGGCACCGGGGAGCTGTTTTTT
.	17	TRBV4-1	many	TRBJ2-7	CASSPSQWGIATNEQYF	TGCGCCAGCAGCCCTTCCCAGTGGGGGATTGCGACGAACGAGCAGTACTTC
.	13	TRBV6-5	many	TRBJ2-7	CASSLGASYEQYF	TGTGCCAGCAGTTTGGGCGCATCCTACGAGCAGTACTTC
.	12	TRBV6-5	many	TRBJ2-1	CASGGTHNEQFF	TGTGCCAGCGGGGGGACTCACAATGAGCAGTTCTTC
.	15	TRBV7-9	many	TRBJ2-7	CASSLGNGGSYEQYF	TGTGCCAGCAGCTTAGGGAATGGTGGTTCCTACGAGCAGTACTTC